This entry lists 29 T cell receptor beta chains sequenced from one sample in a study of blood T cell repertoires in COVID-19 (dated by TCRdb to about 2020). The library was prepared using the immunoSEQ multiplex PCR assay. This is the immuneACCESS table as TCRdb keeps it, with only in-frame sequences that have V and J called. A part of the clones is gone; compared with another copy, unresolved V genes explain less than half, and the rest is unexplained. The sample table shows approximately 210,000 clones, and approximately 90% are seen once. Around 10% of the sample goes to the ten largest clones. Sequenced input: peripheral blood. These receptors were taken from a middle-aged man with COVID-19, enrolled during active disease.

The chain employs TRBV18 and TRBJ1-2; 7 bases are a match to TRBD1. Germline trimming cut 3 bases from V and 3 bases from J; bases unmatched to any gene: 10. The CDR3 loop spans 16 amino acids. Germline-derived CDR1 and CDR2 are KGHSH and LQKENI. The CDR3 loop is CASSPQSWQGDYGYTF. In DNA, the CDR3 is TGTGCCAGCTCACCTCAATCGTGGCAGGGGGACTATGGCTACACCTTC.

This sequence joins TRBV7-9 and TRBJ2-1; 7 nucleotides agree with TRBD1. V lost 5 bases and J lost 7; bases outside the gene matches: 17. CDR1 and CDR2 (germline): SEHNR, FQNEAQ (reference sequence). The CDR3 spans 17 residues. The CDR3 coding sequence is TGTGCCAGCAGCCGTTATACAGGGGTCCTAGAGGGAAATGAGCAGTTCTTC. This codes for CASSRYTGVLEGNEQFF.

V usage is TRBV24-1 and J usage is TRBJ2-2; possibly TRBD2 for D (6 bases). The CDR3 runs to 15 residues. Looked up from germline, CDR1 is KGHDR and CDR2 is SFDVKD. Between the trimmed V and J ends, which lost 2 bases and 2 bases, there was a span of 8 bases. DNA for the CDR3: TGTGCCACCAGTGATTGGCGGGGAAACACCGGGGAGCTGTTTTTT. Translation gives CATSDWRGNTGELFF.

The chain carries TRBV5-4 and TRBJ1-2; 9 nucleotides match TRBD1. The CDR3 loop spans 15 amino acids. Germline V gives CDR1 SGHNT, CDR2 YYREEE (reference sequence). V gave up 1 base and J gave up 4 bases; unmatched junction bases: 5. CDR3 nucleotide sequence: TGTGCCAGCAGCTTGAACAGGGGGCTCGGCTATGGCTACACCTTC. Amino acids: CASSLNRGLGYGYTF.

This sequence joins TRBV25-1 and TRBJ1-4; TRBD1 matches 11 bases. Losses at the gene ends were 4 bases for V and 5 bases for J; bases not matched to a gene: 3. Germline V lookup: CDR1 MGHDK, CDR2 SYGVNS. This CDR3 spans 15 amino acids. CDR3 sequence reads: CASSGWDRGNEKLFF. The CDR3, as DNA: TGTGCCAGCAGTGGCTGGGACAGGGGGAATGAAAAACTGTTTTTT. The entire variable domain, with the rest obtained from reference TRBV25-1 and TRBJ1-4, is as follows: EADIYQTPRYLVIGTGKKITLECSQTMGHDKMYWYQQDPGMELHLIHYSYGVNSTEKGDLSSESTVSRIRTEHFPLTLESARPSHTSQYLCASSGWDRGNEKLFFGSGTQLSVL.

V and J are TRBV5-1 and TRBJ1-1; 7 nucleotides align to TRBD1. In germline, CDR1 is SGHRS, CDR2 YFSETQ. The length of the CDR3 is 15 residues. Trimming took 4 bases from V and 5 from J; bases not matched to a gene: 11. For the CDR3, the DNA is TGCGCCAGCAGCCCCCCCCGACAGGGAGGAACTGAAGCTTTCTTT. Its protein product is CASSPPRQGGTEAFF.

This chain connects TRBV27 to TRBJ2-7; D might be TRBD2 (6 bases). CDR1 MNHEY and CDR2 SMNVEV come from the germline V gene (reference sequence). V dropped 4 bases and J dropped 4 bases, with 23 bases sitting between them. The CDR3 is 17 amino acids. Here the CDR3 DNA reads TGTGCCAGCAGTTCTACGGGTAGCGGACCAAAAGGTTACGAGCAGTACTTC. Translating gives CASSSTGSGPKGYEQYF.

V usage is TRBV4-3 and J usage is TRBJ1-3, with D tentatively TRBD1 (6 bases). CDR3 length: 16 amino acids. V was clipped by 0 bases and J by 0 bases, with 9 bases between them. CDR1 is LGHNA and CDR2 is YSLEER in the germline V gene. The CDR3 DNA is TGCGCCAGCAGCCAAGAAACAGGGAGCTCTGGAAACACCATATATTTT. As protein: CASSQETGSSGNTIYF.

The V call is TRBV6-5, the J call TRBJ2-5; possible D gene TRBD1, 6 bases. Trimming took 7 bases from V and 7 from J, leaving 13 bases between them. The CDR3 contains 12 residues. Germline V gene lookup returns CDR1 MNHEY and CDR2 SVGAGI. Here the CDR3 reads CASTTGIGTQYF. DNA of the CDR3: TGTGCCAGCACGACAGGAATAGGGACCCAGTACTTC.

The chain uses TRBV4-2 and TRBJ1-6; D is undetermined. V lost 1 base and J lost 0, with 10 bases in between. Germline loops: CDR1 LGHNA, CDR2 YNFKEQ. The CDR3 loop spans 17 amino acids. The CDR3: CASSQAPQISYNSPLHF. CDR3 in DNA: TGTGCCAGCAGCCAAGCGCCCCAGATCTCCTATAATTCACCCCTCCACTTT.

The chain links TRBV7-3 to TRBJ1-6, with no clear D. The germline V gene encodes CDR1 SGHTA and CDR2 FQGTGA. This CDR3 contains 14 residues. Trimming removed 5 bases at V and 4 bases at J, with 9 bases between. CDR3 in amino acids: CASSTGSYNSPLHF. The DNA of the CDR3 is TGTGCCAGCAGCACCGGGTCATATAATTCACCCCTCCACTTT.

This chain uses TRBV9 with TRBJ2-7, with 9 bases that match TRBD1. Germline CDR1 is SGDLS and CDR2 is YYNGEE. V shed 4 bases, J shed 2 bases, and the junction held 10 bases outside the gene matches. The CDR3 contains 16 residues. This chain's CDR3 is CASSPTGTGPTYEQYF. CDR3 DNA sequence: TGTGCCAGCAGCCCTACGGGGACAGGGCCAACCTACGAGCAGTACTTC.

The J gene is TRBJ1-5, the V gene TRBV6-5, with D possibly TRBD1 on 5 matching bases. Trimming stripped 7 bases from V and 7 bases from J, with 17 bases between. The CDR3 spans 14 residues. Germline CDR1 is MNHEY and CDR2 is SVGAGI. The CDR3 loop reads CASTSGGNGQPQHF. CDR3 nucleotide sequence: TGTGCCAGCACCTCCGGGGGAAACGGGCAGCCCCAGCATTTT.

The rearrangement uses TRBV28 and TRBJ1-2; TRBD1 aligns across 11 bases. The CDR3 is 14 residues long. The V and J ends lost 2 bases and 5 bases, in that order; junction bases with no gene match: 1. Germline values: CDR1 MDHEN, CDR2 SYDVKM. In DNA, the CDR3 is TGTGCCAGCAGTTTAGGGACAGGGGGGTATGGCTACACCTTC. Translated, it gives CASSLGTGGYGYTF.

The DNA of the CDR3 is TGTGCCAGCTCACAGGAGGCTGGAAACACCATATATTTT. Amino acid sequence: CASSQEAGNTIYF. The V call is TRBV18, the J call TRBJ1-3; D gene unclear. CDR1 and CDR2 (germline): KGHSH, LQKENI. This CDR3 is 13 amino acids long. Trimming cost V 4 bases and J 2 bases, with 6 bases left between them.

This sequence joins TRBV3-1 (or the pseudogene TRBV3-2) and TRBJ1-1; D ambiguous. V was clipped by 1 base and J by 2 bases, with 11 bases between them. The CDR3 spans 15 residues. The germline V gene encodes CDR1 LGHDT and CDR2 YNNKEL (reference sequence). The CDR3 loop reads CASSQGAGGNTEAFF. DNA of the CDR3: TGTGCCAGCAGCCAAGGAGCGGGAGGAAACACTGAAGCTTTCTTT.

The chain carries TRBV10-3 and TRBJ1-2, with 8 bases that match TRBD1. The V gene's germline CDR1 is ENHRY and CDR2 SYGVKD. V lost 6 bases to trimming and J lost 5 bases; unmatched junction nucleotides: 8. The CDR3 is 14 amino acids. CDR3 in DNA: TGTGCCATCAGCTTGACAGGGGTCCAATATGGCTACACCTTC. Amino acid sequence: CAISLTGVQYGYTF.

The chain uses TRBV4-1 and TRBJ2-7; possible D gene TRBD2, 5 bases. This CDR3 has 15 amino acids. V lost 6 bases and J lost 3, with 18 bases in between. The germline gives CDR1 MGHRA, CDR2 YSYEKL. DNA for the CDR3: TGCGCCAGCAGTTCCACCGGGGTCGGTAACTACGAGCAGTACTTC. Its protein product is CASSSTGVGNYEQYF.

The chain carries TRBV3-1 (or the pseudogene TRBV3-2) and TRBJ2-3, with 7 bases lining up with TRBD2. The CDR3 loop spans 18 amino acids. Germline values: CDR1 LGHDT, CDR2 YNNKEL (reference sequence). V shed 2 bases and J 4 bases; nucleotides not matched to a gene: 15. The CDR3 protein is CASSQTRDWRGRSDTQYF. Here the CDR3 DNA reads TGTGCCAGCAGCCAAACGAGGGATTGGCGGGGGAGATCAGATACGCAGTATTTT.

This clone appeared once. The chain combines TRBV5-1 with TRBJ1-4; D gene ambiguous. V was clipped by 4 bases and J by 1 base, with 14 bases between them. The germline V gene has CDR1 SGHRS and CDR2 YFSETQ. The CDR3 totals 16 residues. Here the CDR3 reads CASSGGFRGTNEKLFF. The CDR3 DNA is TGCGCCAGCAGCGGCGGGTTTCGAGGAACTAATGAAAAACTGTTTTTT.

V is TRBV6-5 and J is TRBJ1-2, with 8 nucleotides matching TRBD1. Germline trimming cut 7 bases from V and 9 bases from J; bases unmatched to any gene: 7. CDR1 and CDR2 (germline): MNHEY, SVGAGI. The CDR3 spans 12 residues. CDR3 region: CASITGGGSYTF. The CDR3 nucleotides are TGTGCCAGCATTACAGGGGGTGGAAGCTACACCTTC.

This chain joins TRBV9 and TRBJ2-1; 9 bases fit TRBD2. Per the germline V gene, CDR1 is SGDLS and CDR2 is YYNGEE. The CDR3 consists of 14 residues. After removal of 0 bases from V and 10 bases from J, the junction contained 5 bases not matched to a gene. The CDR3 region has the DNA TGTGCCAGCAGCGTAGTAGTTAGCGGGAGAGAGCAGTTCTTC. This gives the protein CASSVVVSGREQFF.

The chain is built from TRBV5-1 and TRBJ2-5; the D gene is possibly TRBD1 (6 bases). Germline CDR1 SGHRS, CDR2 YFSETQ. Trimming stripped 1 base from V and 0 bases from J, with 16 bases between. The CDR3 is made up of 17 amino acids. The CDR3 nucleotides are TGCGCCAGCAGCTTGTACCAGGGGATTTGGGACCAAGAGACCCAGTACTTC. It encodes CASSLYQGIWDQETQYF.

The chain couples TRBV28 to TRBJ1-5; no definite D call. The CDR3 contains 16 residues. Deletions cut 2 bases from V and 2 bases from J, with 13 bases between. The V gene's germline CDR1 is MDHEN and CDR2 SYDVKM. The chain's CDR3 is CASSLPEGQGNQPQHF. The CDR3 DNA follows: TGTGCCAGCAGTTTACCGGAAGGTCAGGGCAATCAGCCCCAGCATTTT.

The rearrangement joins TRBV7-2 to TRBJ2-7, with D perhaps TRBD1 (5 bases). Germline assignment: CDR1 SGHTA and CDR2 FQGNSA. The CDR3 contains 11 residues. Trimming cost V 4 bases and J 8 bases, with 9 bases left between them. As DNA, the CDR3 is TGTGCCAGCAGCTACGGACAACAGCAGTACTTC. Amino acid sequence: CASSYGQQQYF.

DNA of the CDR3: TGTGCCAGCAGCCCCGGGACAGGACAGTTCTTC. Protein: CASSPGTGQFF. The rearrangement links TRBV11-2 to TRBJ2-1; 8 nucleotides agree with TRBD1. Germline-derived CDR1 and CDR2 are SGHAT and FQNNGV. The CDR3 length is 11 residues. Losses at the gene ends were 5 bases for V and 13 bases for J; bases not matched to a gene: 4.

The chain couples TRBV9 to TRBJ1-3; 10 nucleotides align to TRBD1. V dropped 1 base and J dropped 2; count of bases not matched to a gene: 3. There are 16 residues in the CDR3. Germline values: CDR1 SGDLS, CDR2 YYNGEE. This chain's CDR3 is CASSVTDRGPGNTIYF. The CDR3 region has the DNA TGTGCCAGCAGCGTAACCGACAGGGGGCCTGGAAACACCATATATTTT.

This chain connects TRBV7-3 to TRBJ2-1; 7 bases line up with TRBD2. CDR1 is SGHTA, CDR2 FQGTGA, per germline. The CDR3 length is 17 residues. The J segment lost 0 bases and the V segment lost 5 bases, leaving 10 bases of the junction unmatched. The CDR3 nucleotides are TGTGCCAGCAGCGCCTCAGGAGCGGGGAGCTCCTACAATGAGCAGTTCTTC. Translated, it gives CASSASGAGSSYNEQFF.

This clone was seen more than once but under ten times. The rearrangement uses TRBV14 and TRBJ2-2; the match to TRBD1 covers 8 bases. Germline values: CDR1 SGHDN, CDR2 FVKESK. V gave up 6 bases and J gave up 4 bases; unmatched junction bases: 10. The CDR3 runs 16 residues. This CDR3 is CASSPDGTGRTGELFF. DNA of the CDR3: TGTGCCAGCAGTCCTGATGGGACAGGCCGCACCGGGGAGCTGTTTTTT.